Listed below are T cell receptor beta chains from one sample, sequenced in a study of T cells in Graves' hyperthyroidism and ophthalmopathy. TCRdb independently ran MiXCR on the multiplex PCR reads; one entry per CDR3 protein. This sample has some 650,000 distinct CDR3 sequences, with 15% to 20% found just once. The sample taken for sequencing was blood. Receptors were obtained from a woman aged 40-49 years with Graves' ophthalmopathy. CDR3s include the opening cysteine and the closing phenylalanine or tryptophan. D genes are given only for firm matches. Where a row states a size, it is once, few, many or the class of an expanded clone; other rows omit it.

TGTGCCAGCAGTTATGAATCAGTTAGAGGCCACACCTTC | CASSYESVRGHTF | NA | TRBJ1-2 | NA | TRBV6-2/TRBV6-3
TGCGCCAGCAGCATCGCAACAGACGCTAACTATGGCTACACCTTC | CASSIATDANYGYTF | NA | TRBJ1-2 | many | TRBV5-1
TGTGCCTGGAGAATCCCGGGACAGGGAGAACGTGAAGCTTTCTTT | CAWRIPGQGEREAFF | TRBD1 | TRBJ1-1 | many | TRBV30
TGTGCCAGCAGTTTACCAGGCCCCAGCACTGAAGCTTTCTTT | CASSLPGPSTEAFF | NA | TRBJ1-1 | many | TRBV28
TGTGCCAGCAGCTTTGGGAGGAGCACTGAAGCTTTCTTT | CASSFGRSTEAFF | NA | TRBJ1-1 | many | TRBV7-2
TGTGCCAGCTCAAGATCGACAGGGGCCTACGAGCAGTACTTC | CASSRSTGAYEQYF | TRBD1 | TRBJ2-7 | many | TRBV18
TGCAGTGCTCTGATGTGGGACAGGGAGGTCGCCCTCCACTTT | CSALMWDREVALHF | TRBD1 | TRBJ1-6 | many | TRBV20-1
TGTGCCAGCAGCCGCGGGTTCCACGAGCAGTACTTC | CASSRGFHEQYF | NA | TRBJ2-7 | many | TRBV11-1
TGCAGCGTTGAGAGCGTAGGAGAGACCCAGTACTTC | CSVESVGETQYF | NA | TRBJ2-5 | many | TRBV29-1
TGTGCCAGCACCCCTCCCGATAAAGACTGGCCGACTGACAATGAGCAGTTCTTC | CASTPPDKDWPTDNEQFF | NA | TRBJ2-1 | NA | TRBV7-9
TGCGCCAGCAGCTCAGGACTAGCGGGAGATACGCAGTATTTT | CASSSGLAGDTQYF | TRBD2 | TRBJ2-3 | many | TRBV5-1
TGCGCCAGCAGCCCCAATTCCGTTAATGAGCAGTTCTTC | CASSPNSVNEQFF | NA | TRBJ2-1 | many | TRBV5-1
TGTGCCAGCAGTTCAACAGGGGAATATTCCGGGGAGCTGTTTTTT | CASSSTGEYSGELFF | TRBD1 | TRBJ2-2 | NA | TRBV28
TGTGCCAGCAGCACCACGGATTGGGGAGATACGCAGTATTTT | CASSTTDWGDTQYF | NA | TRBJ2-3 | few | TRBV12-3/TRBV12-4
TGCAGTGCTAACAAGGTGGAGACCCAGTACTTC | CSANKVETQYF | NA | TRBJ2-5 | NA | TRBV20-1
TGCAGTGCTAGAGACGGGAGTAATTACGAGCAGTACTTC | CSARDGSNYEQYF | NA | TRBJ2-7 | many | TRBV20-1
TGTGCCAGCAGTTTCTCAGGGACGAACACTGAAGCTTTCTTT | CASSFSGTNTEAFF | NA | TRBJ1-1 | many | TRBV27
TGTGCCAGCAGCGCCGGACTAGCGGACTTAAATGAGCAGTTCTTC | CASSAGLADLNEQFF | TRBD2 | TRBJ2-1 | few | TRBV7-3
TGCAGTGCTAGAGTAGTAGCGAACACTGAAGCTTTCTTT | CSARVVANTEAFF | NA | TRBJ1-1 | many | TRBV20-1
TGCGCCAGCAGATCCAGGGAGATGTACAGAGCTAGCACAGATACGCAGTATTTT | CASRSREMYRASTDTQYF | NA | TRBJ2-3 | few | TRBV10-2
TGCGCCAGCAGCTCAGACAGTGAGACCCAGTACTTC | CASSSDSETQYF | NA | TRBJ2-5 | many | TRBV5-1
TGTGCCTGGGACGGAAGGGGCACCGGGGAGCTGTTTTTT | CAWDGRGTGELFF | NA | TRBJ2-2 | few | TRBV30
TGTGCCAGCAGTTTATCGGGGGGCAACTATGGCTACACCTTC | CASSLSGGNYGYTF | NA | TRBJ1-2 | many | TRBV28
TGCAGTGCTAGAGATCCCCAGCGGGGAAGCACAGATACGCAGTATTTT | CSARDPQRGSTDTQYF | TRBD2 | TRBJ2-3 | many | TRBV20-1
TGTGCCAGCAGTACGTTACCGCTCTATGGCTACACCTTC | CASSTLPLYGYTF | NA | TRBJ1-2 | many | TRBV28
TGCAGTGCCCCGAGGCTCGGGGCGCAAGAGACCCAGTACTTC | CSAPRLGAQETQYF | NA | TRBJ2-5 | many | TRBV20-1
TGTGCCAGCAGCTACGACAACGGGCTTCAGCCCCAGCATTTT | CASSYDNGLQPQHF | NA | TRBJ1-5 | few | TRBV28
TGTGCCAGCAGCCCTCTTGGAGGGGGGTACGAGCAGTACTTC | CASSPLGGGYEQYF | NA | TRBJ2-7 | many | TRBV2
TGTGCCAGCAGCTTAGAACCGCGCACACTGAACTATGGCTACACCTTC | CASSLEPRTLNYGYTF | NA | TRBJ1-2 | many | TRBV7-8
TGTGCCATCAGTGACAGAAACTATGGCTACACCTTC | CAISDRNYGYTF | NA | TRBJ1-2 | few | TRBV10-3
TGTGCCAGCAGCCAAGAGACAGGTACCTCTTATGGCTACACCTTC | CASSQETGTSYGYTF | NA | TRBJ1-2 | many | TRBV3-1
TGTGCCAGCAGCTCCGGGACAGGGGGCGAGGAGAGCTCCTACAATGAGCAGTTCTTC | CASSSGTGGEESSYNEQFF | TRBD1 | TRBJ2-1 | few | TRBV7-3
TGTGCCAGCAGCAGTAACAGAGATACGCAGTATTTT | CASSSNRDTQYF | NA | TRBJ2-3 | many | TRBV11-1
TGTGCCTGGAGTAATGCGGCCCCTTCCTACGAGCAGTACTTC | CAWSNAAPSYEQYF | NA | TRBJ2-7 | few | TRBV30
TGTGCCACCAGCAGGGACAGACAGGGGTTTGATGAGCAGTTCTTC | CATSRDRQGFDEQFF | TRBD1 | TRBJ2-1 | NA | TRBV15
TGCAGTGCTACTGCAACTAATGAAAAACTGTTTTTT | CSATATNEKLFF | NA | TRBJ1-4 | few | TRBV20-1
TGTGCCAGCACCCTGGACAGGGAAACAGATACGCAGTATTTT | CASTLDRETDTQYF | TRBD1 | TRBJ2-3 | few | TRBV12-3/TRBV12-4
TGTGCCAGCAGCGGCGTAGGGGTCAATCAGCCCCAGCATTTT | CASSGVGVNQPQHF | NA | TRBJ1-5 | few | TRBV7-9
TGTGCCAGCAAGGGGCAACACTGGGAGGGCTACACCTTC | CASKGQHWEGYTF | NA | TRBJ1-2 | many | TRBV28
TGTGCCAGCAGCCCACGATTAGCCGGGGAGCTGTTTTTT | CASSPRLAGELFF | NA | TRBJ2-2 | many | TRBV7-8
TGTGCCAGCAGTTACCCCCCCGGGATTCGCGGGGAAGACGAGCAGTACTTC | CASSYPPGIRGEDEQYF | NA | TRBJ2-7 | many | TRBV6-2/TRBV6-3
TGTGCCAGCTCACCGGGACTAACGACAGATACGCAGTATTTT | CASSPGLTTDTQYF | TRBD2 | TRBJ2-3 | many | TRBV18
TGTGCCAGTAGTATGCGTCAGACCTACGAGCAGTACTTC | CASSMRQTYEQYF | NA | TRBJ2-7 | NA | TRBV19
TGTGCCAGCCGCGGCCTGGCAGTAAATGAAAAACTGTTTTTT | CASRGLAVNEKLFF | NA | TRBJ1-4 | few | TRBV27
TGTGCCAGCAGTGCCCCGGGACTAGCGACAGATACGCAGTATTTT | CASSAPGLATDTQYF | TRBD2 | TRBJ2-3 | NA | TRBV28
TGTGCCAGCAGTACCGGGACAAACTCCTACAATGAGCAGTTCTTC | CASSTGTNSYNEQFF | NA | TRBJ2-1 | many | TRBV11-2
TGTGCCTGGAGTTGGACACTGGGCAGAAGAAATGAAAAACTGTTTTTT | CAWSWTLGRRNEKLFF | NA | TRBJ1-4 | many | TRBV30
TGTGCCAGCAGTTTAGGCCGGCTGTTTTTT | CASSLGRLFF | NA | TRBJ2-2 | NA | TRBV12-3/TRBV12-4
TGCAGTGCTAGCCCGACGGGGGCGGGGGCCAACGTCCTGACTTTC | CSASPTGAGANVLTF | NA | TRBJ2-6 | NA | TRBV20-1
TGCAGTGCTAGGTCCAGACGAATCGAGGCCCACTATGGCTACACCTTC | CSARSRRIEAHYGYTF | NA | TRBJ1-2 | NA | TRBV20-1
TGTGCCAGCAGTTCTCCGGCGGGAGGTAGGGATACGCAGTATTTT | CASSSPAGGRDTQYF | TRBD2 | TRBJ2-3 | many | TRBV28